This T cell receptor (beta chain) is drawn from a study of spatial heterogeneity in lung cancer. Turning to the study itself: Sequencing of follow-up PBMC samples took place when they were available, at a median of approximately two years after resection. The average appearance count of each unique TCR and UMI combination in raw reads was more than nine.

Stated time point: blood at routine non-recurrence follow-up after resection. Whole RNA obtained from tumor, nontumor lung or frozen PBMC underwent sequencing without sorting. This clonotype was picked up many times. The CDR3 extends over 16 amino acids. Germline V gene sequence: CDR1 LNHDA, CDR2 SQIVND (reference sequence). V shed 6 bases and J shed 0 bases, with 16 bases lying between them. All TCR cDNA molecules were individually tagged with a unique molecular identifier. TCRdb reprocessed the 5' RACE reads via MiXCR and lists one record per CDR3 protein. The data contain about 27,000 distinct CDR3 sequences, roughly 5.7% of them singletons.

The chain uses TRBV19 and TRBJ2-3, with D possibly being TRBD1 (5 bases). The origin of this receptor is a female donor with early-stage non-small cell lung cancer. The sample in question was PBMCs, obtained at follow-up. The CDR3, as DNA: TGTGCCAGTAGCAAAGACAGCACAACTAGCACAGATACGCAGTATTTT. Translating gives CASSKDSTTSTDTQYF.